Listed here are 6 T cell receptor beta chains from one sample, sequenced in a study of T-cell memory formation after mild COVID-19. One entry per CDR3 protein, called by TCRdb with MiXCR from the 5' RACE reads. This sample yields fewer than 40,000 distinct CDR3 sequences, of which over 10% are seen a single time; roughly 27% belongs to the top ten. The sequencing input was PBMCs or a T cell subset sorted from them (not recorded which). The receptors shown here come from a man between 18 and 35 years old who had mild COVID-19 (a few samples of this study predate the infection). Cell type and time point are not known.

This clonotype was seen a few times. The chain joins TRBV6-2 or TRBV6-3 to TRBJ2-3, with 9 bases lining up with TRBD1. CDR1 is MNHEY and CDR2 is SVGEGT in the germline V gene. J gave up 4 bases and V 2 bases, and 19 bases lay outside the gene matches. The CDR3 length is 20 residues. CDR3: CASSYTPGQGGLGGSDTQYF. The DNA for the CDR3 is TGTGCCAGCAGTTACACGCCGGGACAGGGAGGACTAGGTGGTTCAGATACGCAGTATTTT.

The table lists this clonotype with many counts. V is TRBV7-2 and J is TRBJ1-2; D is perhaps TRBD1 (5 bases). The CDR3 has 14 residues. With 5 bases removed from V and 1 base from J, the gap between germline ends came to 11 bases. Germline V gives CDR1 SGHTA, CDR2 FQGNSA. The CDR3 region has the DNA TGTGCCAGCAGCCTACGGGACCTTAACTATGGCTACACCTTC. Amino acid sequence: CASSLRDLNYGYTF.

This clonotype was recorded many times. The chain carries TRBV4-3 and TRBJ1-6, with D perhaps matching TRBD1 (6 bases). The CDR3 length is 14 residues. The V and J ends lost 3 bases and 8 bases respectively, with 11 bases between them. Germline-derived CDR1 and CDR2 are LGHNA and YSLEER. Here the CDR3 DNA reads TGCGCCAGCAGCCATCCCCCAGGGGATTCACCCCTCCACTTT. This gives the protein CASSHPPGDSPLHF.

This clonotype came up many times. The V call is TRBV19, the J call TRBJ2-3; D is unclear. The germline gives CDR1 LNHDA, CDR2 SQIVND (reference sequence). CDR3 length: 13 amino acids. V lost 0 bases and J 12 bases, leaving 13 bases between the germline ends. The CDR3 spells CASSIDRRLTQYF. For the CDR3, the DNA is TGTGCCAGTAGTATAGATCGCCGTCTTACCCAGTATTTT.

This clonotype was seen ten or more times. V and J are TRBV7-2 and TRBJ2-5; 10 nucleotides match TRBD2. Germline V gives CDR1 SGHTA, CDR2 FQGNSA. The J segment lost 5 bases and the V segment lost 5 bases, leaving 11 bases of the junction unmatched. This CDR3 is built from 16 residues. As DNA, the CDR3 is TGTGCCAGCAGCGAGAGCGGGGGGGCCGGTTATGAGACCCAGTACTTC. Amino acids: CASSESGGAGYETQYF.

This clonotype occurred many times. DNA of the CDR3: TGTGCCAGCAGTTACTCCGGCTCTGGGGCCAACGTCCTGACTTTC. This encodes CASSYSGSGANVLTF. V is TRBV6-5 and J is TRBJ2-6, with unresolved D. V was shortened by 0 bases and J by 0 bases, with 3 bases between the two germline ends. This CDR3 region has 15 residues. Looked up from germline, CDR1 is MNHEY and CDR2 is SVGAGI.